Listed below are T cell receptor beta chains from one sample, sequenced in a study of cytomegalovirus exposure and HLA in healthy donors. Some clones are missing from TCRdb's copy, which holds only in-frame ones; the method was immunoSEQ multiplex PCR. The profile shows 150,000 or so clones, roughly 80% of them singletons. Source material: PBMCs. These TCRs come from a male donor in good health and CMV-seropositive. Each CDR3 is given with its conserved first and last residue. A D gene is named only where the DNA matches it firmly. Part of the rows lack a size; the others show once, few, many or a class for expanded clones.

clone_size	j_call	d_call	v_call	cdr3_nt	cdr3_aa
-	TRBJ1-2	-	TRBV30	TGTGCCTGGAGTGACCGGGAGCGCGGCTACACCTTC	CAWSDRERGYTF
-	TRBJ1-5	-	TRBV9	TGTGCCAGCAGCGTAGGGGGAGGGTTTAATCAGCCCCAGCATTTT	CASSVGGGFNQPQHF
once	TRBJ1-5	-	TRBV19	TGTGCCAGTAGTGGGGGCCACAATCAGCCCCAGCATTTT	CASSGGHNQPQHF
-	TRBJ2-5	-	TRBV7-9	TGTGCCAGCAGCTCTTCAGGGAAGTTAGGAGAGACCCAGTACTTC	CASSSSGKLGETQYF
-	TRBJ1-1	TRBD1	TRBV28	TGTGCCAGCAGTTTATCGACAGGGATAGCTTTCTTT	CASSLSTGIAFF
-	TRBJ2-2	-	TRBV10-1	TGCGCCAGCAGGGCCGGACTGTCCACCGGGGAGCTGTTTTTT	CASRAGLSTGELFF
-	TRBJ2-7	TRBD2	TRBV6-6	TGTGTCAGCAGTTCGACTAGCGGGAGGGGCTACGAGCAGTACTTC	CVSSSTSGRGYEQYF
-	TRBJ2-3	-	TRBV5-4	TGTGCCAGCAGCCTCGCCAGTAGAGCGTCAGATACGCAGTATTTT	CASSLASRASDTQYF
-	TRBJ1-2	-	TRBV10-1	TGCGCCAGCAGTGATCAGATCGGCTACACCTTC	CASSDQIGYTF
-	TRBJ2-2	-	TRBV5-1	TGCGCCAGCAGCTTGGGAGGGCGGCGCACCGGGGAGCTGTTTTTT	CASSLGGRRTGELFF
-	TRBJ1-2	-	TRBV28	TGTGCCAGCAGCCGCCCCCGCAGTTACAACTATGGCTACACCTTC	CASSRPRSYNYGYTF
few	TRBJ1-1	TRBD1	TRBV7-9	TGTGCCAGCAGCCGAGACCCCACAGGGGAAGGTGCTTTCTTT	CASSRDPTGEGAFF
-	TRBJ1-2	TRBD1	TRBV30	TGTGCCTGCGGGACAGGGAAGGGGTCAATGATCGGGGATGGCTACACCTTC	CACGTGKGSMIGDGYTF
-	TRBJ1-5	-	TRBV4-3	TGCGCCAGCAGCCAAGGGGGCCTGTATCAGCCCCAGCATTTT	CASSQGGLYQPQHF
-	TRBJ2-7	-	TRBV7-2	TGTGCCAGCAGCTTAGCCCCCGGGGGGCGCGGGTACGAGCAGTACTTC	CASSLAPGGRGYEQYF
-	TRBJ1-1	-	TRBV27	TGTGCCAGCAGTCCACTAACAGGAAACACTGAAGCTTTCTTT	CASSPLTGNTEAFF
-	TRBJ1-5	-	TRBV28	TGTGCCAGCAGTCCGTCTCATCAGCCCCAGCATTTT	CASSPSHQPQHF
-	TRBJ2-1	TRBD1	TRBV15	TGTGCCACCAGCAGAGATAGGACAGGGATCTACAATGAGCAGTTCTTC	CATSRDRTGIYNEQFF
-	TRBJ1-2	TRBD1	TRBV27	TGTGCCAGCAGTGTCAGACAGGGATCAAACTATGGCTACACCTTC	CASSVRQGSNYGYTF
-	TRBJ2-7	TRBD1	TRBV10-1	TGCGCCAGCAGTAAAACAGGGGGCGCCCCCTACGAGCAGTACTTC	CASSKTGGAPYEQYF
-	TRBJ2-1	TRBD2	TRBV27	TGTGCCAGTGGGTTGGGAGCGGGAGCGTACAATGAGCAGTTCTTC	CASGLGAGAYNEQFF
few	TRBJ2-7	TRBD1	TRBV19	TGTGCCAGTAGTACCGGACAGGAAGGGGCCTACGAGCAGTACTTC	CASSTGQEGAYEQYF
once	TRBJ2-7	-	TRBV27	TGTGCCAGCAGTCCGAGGACTCTATACGAGCAGTACTTC	CASSPRTLYEQYF
-	TRBJ1-3	-	TRBV5-6	TGTGCCAGCAGCTTGACGATGGGGGCGCGTGGAAACACCATATATTTT	CASSLTMGARGNTIYF
-	TRBJ2-7	-	TRBV25-1	TGTGCCAGCAGTGACCTACAGGGTAGAAGATCCTACGAGCAGTACTTC	CASSDLQGRRSYEQYF
-	TRBJ2-7	TRBD1	TRBV5-1	TGCGCCAGCAGCTCGGGCGGAGACAGGGACTACGAGCAGTACTTC	CASSSGGDRDYEQYF
-	TRBJ2-6	-	TRBV19	TGTGCCTCAACGGGCTCTGGGGCCAACGGCCTGACTTTC	CASTGSGANGLTF
few	TRBJ1-1	-	TRBV30	TGTGCCTGGAGAGTAGGGGGATACACTGAAGCTTTCTTT	CAWRVGGYTEAFF